One and the same sample provided the 17 T cell receptor beta chains below, sequenced in a study of blood T cells in healthy people across ages. PCR was performed a second time for roughly 7 to 12 cycles using a sample-barcoded 5' primer and a J-beta primer mix. Each CDR3 protein is one row after TCRdb ran MiXCR on the 5' RACE reads. The sample has 850,000 to 1,000,000 distinct CDR3 sequences, just over 50% seen once; the top ten hold about 22%. Source material: blood. The source of these receptors is a woman aged 60-75 years in good health.

The V gene is TRBV4-1, the J gene TRBJ2-7; TRBD1 agrees at 7 bases. Germline CDR1 MGHRA, CDR2 YSYEKL. V was pared by 4 bases and J by 2 bases, with 11 bases of the junction left unmatched. This CDR3 has 16 residues. The CDR3 bases are TGCGCCAGCAGCCCGGGCGGAGCACAGGGGACCTACGAGCAGTACTTC. Protein sequence: CASSPGGAQGTYEQYF.

CDR3 region: CASSNTSTQAGGSNEQFF. DNA of the CDR3: TGTGCCAGCAGCAACACCTCAACCCAGGCGGGAGGGTCAAATGAGCAGTTCTTC. This chain connects TRBV14 to TRBJ2-1, with 9 bases fitting TRBD2. CDR1 SGHDN and CDR2 FVKESK come from the germline V gene. The CDR3 consists of 18 residues. Trimming removed 5 bases from V and 7 bases from J; junction bases left unmatched: 18.

The chain carries TRBV29-1 and TRBJ2-1; either TRBD1 or TRBD2 may fit D (5 bases each). Germline assignment: CDR1 SQVTM and CDR2 ANQGSEA. V was shortened by 6 bases and J by 15 bases, with 15 bases between the two germline ends. The CDR3 runs to 10 residues. CDR3 DNA: TGCAGCGTGGGGGACCATACTCCGTTCTTC. It encodes CSVGDHTPFF.

V and J are TRBV28 and TRBJ2-7, with TRBD1 identical over 8 bases. Germline V CDR1 and CDR2: MDHEN, SYDVKM. CDR3 length equals 15 residues. V was clipped by 6 bases and J by 4 bases; unmatched bases: 11. The CDR3 is CASRDGQGGRYEQYF. Here the CDR3 DNA reads TGTGCCAGCAGAGACGGACAGGGTGGTCGGTACGAGCAGTACTTC.

J is TRBJ1-4 and V is TRBV3-1; 7 bases align to TRBD1. The CDR3 loop spans 15 amino acids. CDR1 is LGHDT, CDR2 YNNKEL, per germline (reference sequence). V was clipped by 4 bases and J by 7 bases; unmatched bases: 9. The CDR3 nucleotides are TGTGCCAGCAGCCGCCGGACAGGTGGTGGTGAAAAACTGTTTTTT. This codes for CASSRRTGGGEKLFF.

This sequence joins TRBV7-2 and TRBJ2-3, with D possibly matching TRBD2 (8 bases). The CDR3 sequence is 17 residues long. CDR1 and CDR2 (germline): SGHTA, FQGNSA. The V end was cut by 5 bases, the J end by 5 bases, with 23 bases between. The CDR3 DNA is TGTGCCAGCAGCCGTCCGAGGGGGCGGGAGGAAATAGATACGCAGTATTTT. Its protein is CASSRPRGREEIDTQYF.

There are many counts of this clonotype. The J gene is TRBJ2-5, the V gene TRBV29-1, with D unclear. Trimming shortened V by 1 base and J by 5 bases, and 8 bases separated the two germline ends. Germline-derived CDR1 and CDR2 are SQVTM and ANQGSEA. This CDR3 region has 12 residues. For the CDR3, the DNA is TGCAGCGTTGAAGGCTTTGGTGAGACCCAGTACTTC. This translates into CSVEGFGETQYF.

This clonotype was detected only a few times. The chain carries TRBV10-3 and TRBJ2-1, with TRBD1 identical over 9 bases. Per the germline V gene, CDR1 is ENHRY and CDR2 is SYGVKD. There are 13 residues in the CDR3. Trimming removed 10 bases from V and 6 bases from J; junction bases left unmatched: 7. The CDR3 region is CATMGQGGNEQFF. In DNA form, the CDR3 reads TGTGCCACCATGGGACAGGGCGGCAATGAGCAGTTCTTC.

This clonotype was seen a handful of times. The chain employs TRBV5-1 and TRBJ2-7; 8 bases match TRBD1. This CDR3 has 13 residues. Trimming at V came to 7 bases and at J to 5 bases, leaving 8 bases not matched to a gene. Germline V gives CDR1 SGHRS, CDR2 YFSETQ. The CDR3 nucleotides read TGCGCCAGCGGAAGACAGGGGAGGCACGAGCAGTACTTC. The encoded protein is CASGRQGRHEQYF. The full variable domain, rest sourced from reference TRBV5-1 and TRBJ2-7, is KAGVTQTPRYLIKTRGQQVTLSCSPISGHRSVSWYQQTPGQGLQFLFEYFSETQRNKGNFPGRFSGRQFSNSRSEMNVSTLELGDSALYLCASGRQGRHEQYFGPGTRLTVT.

V usage is TRBV7-8 and J usage is TRBJ2-7, with 9 bases matching TRBD2. The CDR3 loop spans 16 amino acids. V was clipped by 1 base and J by 2 bases; unmatched bases: 6. The germline V gene has CDR1 SGHVS and CDR2 FQNEAQ. The DNA of the CDR3 is TGTGCCAGCAGCTTAGTACCTAGCGGGACAACCTACGAGCAGTACTTC. It is translated as CASSLVPSGTTYEQYF.

This chain connects TRBV6-6 to TRBJ1-4; a weak D match, TRBD1 (5 bases). Germline CDR1 is MNHNY and CDR2 is SVGAGI (reference sequence). V was trimmed by 10 bases and J by 8 bases, leaving 14 bases between them. CDR3 length: 12 amino acids. CDR3 bases: TGTGCCACCTCTGGCTGGGGCGAAAAACTGTTTTTT. Translated: CATSGWGEKLFF.

The J gene is TRBJ2-7, the V gene TRBV7-8, with 7 nucleotides matching TRBD2. The length of the CDR3 is 15 residues. Germline V gives CDR1 SGHVS, CDR2 FQNEAQ. J was trimmed by 3 bases and V by 5 bases; bases with no gene match: 10. CDR3 protein: CASSPSLGRVYEQYF. The DNA for the CDR3 is TGTGCCAGCAGCCCATCACTAGGGAGGGTCTACGAGCAGTACTTC.

The CDR3, as DNA: TGTGCCAGCAGCTTAGACGTGGGCACCGGGGAGCTGTTTTTT. Encoded protein: CASSLDVGTGELFF. The V gene is TRBV11-2, the J gene TRBJ2-2; no definite D call. The CDR3 has 14 amino acids. Trimming took 0 bases from V and 4 from J, leaving 6 bases between them. Germline CDR1 SGHAT, CDR2 FQNNGV.

This rearrangement joins TRBV9 to TRBJ2-1; possible D gene TRBD2, 5 bases. This CDR3 is built from 14 residues. Germline V gives CDR1 SGDLS, CDR2 YYNGEE. V was trimmed by 3 bases and J by 6 bases, leaving 13 bases between them. The CDR3 sequence is CASSATRALNEQFF. The CDR3 nucleotides read TGTGCCAGCAGCGCCACGAGGGCGCTCAATGAGCAGTTCTTC.

The CDR3 coding sequence is TGTGCCAGCAGTGACAGCGGCGGGAGTGGGAATGAGCAGTTCTTC. Residues: CASSDSGGSGNEQFF. The gene calls are TRBV6-4 and TRBJ2-1, with 7 bases aligning to TRBD2. The CDR3 totals 15 residues. V lost 2 bases, J lost 7 bases, and 8 bases stayed unmatched. Germline V gene data show CDR1 as MRHNA and CDR2 as SNTAGT.

The CDR3 loop is CASSQEQGGNGYTF. DNA for the CDR3: TGCGCCAGCAGCCAGGAGCAGGGCGGGAATGGCTACACCTTC. This sequence joins TRBV4-3 and TRBJ1-2, with a tentative D call TRBD1 (5 bases). The V end was cut by 3 bases, the J end by 6 bases, with 14 bases between. CDR3 length: 14 amino acids. The germline CDR1 and CDR2 sequences are LGHNA and YSLEER.

This chain uses TRBV6-5 with TRBJ2-2; TRBD2 might be the D (6 bases). The CDR3 consists of 17 residues. Germline lookup yields CDR1 MNHEY and CDR2 SVGAGI. Between the trimmed V and J ends, which lost 0 bases and 4 bases, there was a span of 15 bases. In DNA, the CDR3 is TGTGCCAGCAGTTACTCCGCTTGGGCGGGGAGCACCGGGGAGCTGTTTTTT. Its protein is CASSYSAWAGSTGELFF.